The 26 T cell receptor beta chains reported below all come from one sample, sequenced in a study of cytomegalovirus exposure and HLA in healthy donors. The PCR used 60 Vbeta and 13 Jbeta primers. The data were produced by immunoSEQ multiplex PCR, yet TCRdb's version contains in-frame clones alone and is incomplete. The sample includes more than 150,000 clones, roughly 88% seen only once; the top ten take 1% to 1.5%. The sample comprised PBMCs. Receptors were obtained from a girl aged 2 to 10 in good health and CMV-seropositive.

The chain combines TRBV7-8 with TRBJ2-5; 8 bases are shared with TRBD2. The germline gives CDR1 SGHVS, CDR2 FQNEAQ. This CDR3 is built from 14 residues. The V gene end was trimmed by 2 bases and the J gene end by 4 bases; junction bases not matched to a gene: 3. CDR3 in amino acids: CASSLYAGGETQYF. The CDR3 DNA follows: TGTGCCAGCAGCTTATACGCGGGAGGAGAGACCCAGTACTTC.

CDR3 nucleotides: TGTGCCAGCAGCTTTCCCGCCCCCAGGGGGGATACGCAGTATTTT. This sequence encodes CASSFPAPRGDTQYF. The chain combines TRBV5-6 with TRBJ2-3; TRBD1 matches 7 bases. Germline loops: CDR1 SGHDT, CDR2 YYEEEE. Trimming at V came to 2 bases and at J to 6 bases, leaving 9 bases not matched to a gene. CDR3 size: 15 residues.

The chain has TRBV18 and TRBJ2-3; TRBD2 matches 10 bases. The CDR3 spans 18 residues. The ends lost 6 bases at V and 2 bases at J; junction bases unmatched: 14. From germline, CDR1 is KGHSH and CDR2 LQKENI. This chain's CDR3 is CASSPNPRTSGNTDTQYF. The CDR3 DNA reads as TGTGCCAGCTCTCCCAATCCTCGCACTAGCGGGAACACAGATACGCAGTATTTT.

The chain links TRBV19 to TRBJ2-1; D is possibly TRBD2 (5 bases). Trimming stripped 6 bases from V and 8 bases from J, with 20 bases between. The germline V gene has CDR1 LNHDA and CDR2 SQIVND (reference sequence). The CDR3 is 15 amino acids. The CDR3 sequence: CASRARSGPGDEQFF. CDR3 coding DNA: TGTGCCAGTAGAGCCAGAAGCGGCCCTGGGGATGAGCAGTTCTTC.

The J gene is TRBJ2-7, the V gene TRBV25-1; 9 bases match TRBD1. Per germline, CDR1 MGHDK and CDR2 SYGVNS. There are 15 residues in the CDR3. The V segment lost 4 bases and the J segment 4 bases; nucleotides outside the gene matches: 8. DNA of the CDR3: TGTGCCAGCAGTGCCTCCGGACAGGGGAGATACGAGCAGTACTTC. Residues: CASSASGQGRYEQYF.

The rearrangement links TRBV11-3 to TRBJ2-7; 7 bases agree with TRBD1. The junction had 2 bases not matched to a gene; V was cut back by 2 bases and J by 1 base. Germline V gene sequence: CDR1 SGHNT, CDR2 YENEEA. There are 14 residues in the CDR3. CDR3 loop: CASSLRGQSYEQYF. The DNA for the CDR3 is TGTGCCAGCAGCTTACGGGGACAGTCCTACGAGCAGTACTTC. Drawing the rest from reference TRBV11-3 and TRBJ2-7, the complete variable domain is EAGVVQSPRYKIIEKKQPVAFWCNPISGHNTLYWYLQNLGQGPELLIRYENEEAVDDSQLPKDRFSAERLKGVDSTLKIQPAELGDSAVYLCASSLRGQSYEQYFGPGTRLTVT.

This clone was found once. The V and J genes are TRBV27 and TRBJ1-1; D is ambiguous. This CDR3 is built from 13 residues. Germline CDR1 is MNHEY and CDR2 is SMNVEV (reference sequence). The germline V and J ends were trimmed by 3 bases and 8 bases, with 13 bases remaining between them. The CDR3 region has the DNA TGTGCCAGCAGTTTGAGCCGACTGAACGAAGCTTTCTTT. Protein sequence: CASSLSRLNEAFF.

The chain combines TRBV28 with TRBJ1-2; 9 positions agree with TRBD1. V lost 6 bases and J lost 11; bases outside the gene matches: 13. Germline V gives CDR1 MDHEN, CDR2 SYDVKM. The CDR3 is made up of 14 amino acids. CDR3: CASSRNINRGQYTF. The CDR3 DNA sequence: TGTGCCAGCAGCCGAAATATAAACAGGGGGCAGTACACCTTC.

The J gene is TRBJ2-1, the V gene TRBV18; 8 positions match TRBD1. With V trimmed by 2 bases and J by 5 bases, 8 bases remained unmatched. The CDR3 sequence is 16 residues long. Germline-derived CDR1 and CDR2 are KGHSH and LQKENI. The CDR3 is CASSPRSGGAHNEQFF. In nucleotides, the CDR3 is TGTGCCAGCTCACCAAGGTCAGGGGGCGCCCACAATGAGCAGTTCTTC.

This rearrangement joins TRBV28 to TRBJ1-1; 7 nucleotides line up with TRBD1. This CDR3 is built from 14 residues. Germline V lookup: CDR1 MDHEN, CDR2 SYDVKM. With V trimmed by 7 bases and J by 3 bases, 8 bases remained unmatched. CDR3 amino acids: CASTTDRIDTEAFF. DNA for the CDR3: TGTGCCAGCACCACGGACAGGATCGACACTGAAGCTTTCTTT. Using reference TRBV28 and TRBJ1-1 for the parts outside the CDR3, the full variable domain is DVKVTQSSRYLVKRTGEKVFLECVQDMDHENMFWYRQDPGLGLRLIYFSYDVKMKEKGDIPEGYSVSREKKERFSLILESASTNQTSMYLCASTTDRIDTEAFFGQGTRLTVV.

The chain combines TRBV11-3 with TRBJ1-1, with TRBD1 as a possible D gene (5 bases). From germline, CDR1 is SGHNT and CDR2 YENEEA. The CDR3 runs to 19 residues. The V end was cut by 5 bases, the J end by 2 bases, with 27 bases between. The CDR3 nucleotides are TGTGCCAGCAGCCAATTCCAGGGAGGGCGGTTGTTCATAAACACTGAAGCTTTCTTT. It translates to CASSQFQGGRLFINTEAFF.

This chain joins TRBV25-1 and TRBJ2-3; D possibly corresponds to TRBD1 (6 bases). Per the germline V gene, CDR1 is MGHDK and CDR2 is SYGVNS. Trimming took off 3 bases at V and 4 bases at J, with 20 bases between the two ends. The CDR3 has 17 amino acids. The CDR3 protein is CASSEFGVAGEADTQYF. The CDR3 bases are TGTGCCAGCAGTGAGTTTGGGGTAGCAGGGGAAGCAGATACGCAGTATTTT.

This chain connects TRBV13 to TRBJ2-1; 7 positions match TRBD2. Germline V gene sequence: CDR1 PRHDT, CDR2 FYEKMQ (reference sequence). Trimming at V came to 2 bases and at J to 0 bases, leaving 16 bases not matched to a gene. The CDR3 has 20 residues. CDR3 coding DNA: TGTGCCAGCAGCTTAAATGGGCTTGGCGGGGGAACACTCTCCTACAATGAGCAGTTCTTC. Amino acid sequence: CASSLNGLGGGTLSYNEQFF. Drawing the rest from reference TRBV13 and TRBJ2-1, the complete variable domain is AAGVIQSPRHLIKEKRETATLKCYPIPRHDTVYWYQQGPGQDPQFLISFYEKMQSDKGSIPDRFSAQQFSDYHSELNMSSLELGDSALYFCASSLNGLGGGTLSYNEQFFGPGTRLTVL.

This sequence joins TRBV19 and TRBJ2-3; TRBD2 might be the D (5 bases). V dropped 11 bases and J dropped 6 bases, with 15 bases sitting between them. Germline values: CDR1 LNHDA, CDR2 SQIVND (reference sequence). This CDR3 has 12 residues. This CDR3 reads CAVQLATDTQYF. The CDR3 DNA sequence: TGTGCCGTACAGTTAGCGACCGATACGCAGTATTTT.

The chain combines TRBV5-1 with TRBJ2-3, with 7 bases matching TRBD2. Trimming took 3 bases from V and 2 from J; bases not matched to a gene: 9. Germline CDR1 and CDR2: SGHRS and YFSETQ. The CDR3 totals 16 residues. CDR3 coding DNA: TGCGCCAGCAGCTCGAAGCGGGGAACGCTCACAGATACGCAGTATTTT. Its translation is CASSSKRGTLTDTQYF.

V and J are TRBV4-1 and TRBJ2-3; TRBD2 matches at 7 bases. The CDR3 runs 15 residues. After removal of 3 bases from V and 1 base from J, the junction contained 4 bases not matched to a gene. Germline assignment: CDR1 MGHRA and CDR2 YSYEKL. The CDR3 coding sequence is TGCGCCAGCAGCCAGGCGGGGGTCCGCACAGATACGCAGTATTTT. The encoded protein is CASSQAGVRTDTQYF.

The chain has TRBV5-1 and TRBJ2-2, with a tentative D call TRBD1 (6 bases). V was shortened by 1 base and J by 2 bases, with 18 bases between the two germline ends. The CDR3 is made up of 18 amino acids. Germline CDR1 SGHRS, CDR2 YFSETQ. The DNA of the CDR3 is TGCGCCAGCAGCTTGTGGGGGCGAGGGACGGGTAACACCGGGGAGCTGTTTTTT. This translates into CASSLWGRGTGNTGELFF.

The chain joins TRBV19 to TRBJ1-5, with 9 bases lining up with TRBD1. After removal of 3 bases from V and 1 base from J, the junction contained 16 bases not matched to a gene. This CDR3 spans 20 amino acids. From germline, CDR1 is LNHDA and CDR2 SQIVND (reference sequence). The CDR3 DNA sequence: TGTGCCAGTAGTATTTCGCCCGCCGGACAGGGGTACGGCAGCAATCAGCCCCAGCATTTT. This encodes CASSISPAGQGYGSNQPQHF.

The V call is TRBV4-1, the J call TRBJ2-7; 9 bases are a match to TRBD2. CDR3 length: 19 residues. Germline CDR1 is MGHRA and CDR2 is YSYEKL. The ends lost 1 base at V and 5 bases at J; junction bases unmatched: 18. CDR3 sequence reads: CASSQGFGLAGSSVDEQYF. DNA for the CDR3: TGCGCCAGCAGCCAAGGGTTCGGGCTAGCGGGATCTTCGGTTGACGAGCAGTACTTC.

CDR3 loop: CASSQDPGAGGMGEQYF. DNA of the CDR3: TGCGCCAGCAGCCAAGATCCCGGGGCGGGAGGCATGGGCGAGCAGTACTTC. V gene TRBV4-1 combines with J gene TRBJ2-7, with TRBD2 matching 8 bases. V lost 0 bases to trimming and J lost 6 bases; unmatched junction nucleotides: 13. CDR1 is MGHRA and CDR2 is YSYEKL in the germline V gene. The CDR3 spans 17 residues.

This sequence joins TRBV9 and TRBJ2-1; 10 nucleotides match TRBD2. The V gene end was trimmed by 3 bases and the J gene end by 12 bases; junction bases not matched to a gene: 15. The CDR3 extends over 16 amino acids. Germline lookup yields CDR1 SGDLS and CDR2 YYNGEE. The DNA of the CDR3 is TGTGCCAGCAGCGCCCGACTAGCGGGCCCTTCATCGGTGCAGTTCTTC. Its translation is CASSARLAGPSSVQFF.

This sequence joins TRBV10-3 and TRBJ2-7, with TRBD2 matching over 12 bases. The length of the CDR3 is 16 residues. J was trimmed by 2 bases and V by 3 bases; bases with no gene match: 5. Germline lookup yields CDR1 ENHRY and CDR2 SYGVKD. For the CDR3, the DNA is TGTGCCATCAGTGAAGGGGGGACTAGCGGGCCCTACGAGCAGTACTTC. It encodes CAISEGGTSGPYEQYF.

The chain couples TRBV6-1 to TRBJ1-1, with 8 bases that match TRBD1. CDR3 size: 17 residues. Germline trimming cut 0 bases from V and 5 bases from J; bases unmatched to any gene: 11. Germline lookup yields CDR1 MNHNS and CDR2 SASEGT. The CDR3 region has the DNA TGTGCCAGCAGTGAAGCGCCCCCTGGGACAGGATGGACTGAAGCTTTCTTT. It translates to CASSEAPPGTGWTEAFF.

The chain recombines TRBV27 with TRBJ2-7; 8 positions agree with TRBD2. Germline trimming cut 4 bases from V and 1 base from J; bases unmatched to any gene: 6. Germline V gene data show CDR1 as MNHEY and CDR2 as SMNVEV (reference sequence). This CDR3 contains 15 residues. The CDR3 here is CASSSSRGGSYEQYF. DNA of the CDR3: TGTGCCAGCAGTTCGTCTCGGGGGGGATCCTACGAGCAGTACTTC.

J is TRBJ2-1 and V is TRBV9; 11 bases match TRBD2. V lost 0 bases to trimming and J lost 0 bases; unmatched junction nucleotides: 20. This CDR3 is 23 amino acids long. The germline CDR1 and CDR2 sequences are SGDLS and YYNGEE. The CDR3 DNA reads TGTGCCAGCAGCGTAGTTGGTGGGAACCTAGCGGGGGGTGGATCTGCCTCCTACAATGAGCAGTTCTTC. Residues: CASSVVGGNLAGGGSASYNEQFF.

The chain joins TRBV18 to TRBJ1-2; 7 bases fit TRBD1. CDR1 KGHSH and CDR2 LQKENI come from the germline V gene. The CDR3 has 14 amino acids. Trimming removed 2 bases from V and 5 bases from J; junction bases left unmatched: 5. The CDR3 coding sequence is TGTGCCAGCTCACCAGCGGGGACAGAGTATGGCTACACCTTC. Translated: CASSPAGTEYGYTF.